This T cell receptor beta chain was profiled in a study of blood T cell repertoires in COVID-19 (dated by TCRdb to about 2020). Regarding the complete study: ImmuneRACE Cohort 3 recovered participants were defined by two consecutive negative NP/OP PCR tests, healthcare professional clearance, or symptom resolution. Samples covering the acute and convalescent phases of COVID-19 were provided by collaborators in the United States, Italy and Spain. The material from the prospective study consisted of cDNA or gDNA derived from T cells, B-cell-depleted T cells, or PBMCs. Deeply sampled blood TCRbeta repertoires from subjects exposed to, actively infected with, or recovered from COVID-19 were included in the dataset. A freely available public database, intended as a resource for researchers studying the immune response to SARS-CoV-2, is where the repertoires were released. Samples were obtained from the ongoing ImmuneRACE study (first 160 participants) and from 1,254 subjects provided by 6 global collaborators. Sample metadata almost always included a de-identified subject ID, COVID-19 status, age in years and sex. Where HLA class I and class II types were available, the types were taken from metadata supplied by the sample provider, not from assay-based typing.

The immunoSEQ Assay, a bias-controlled multiplex PCR, was used to amplify TCRbeta CDR3 regions from genomic DNA. Per the source publication's procedure: The number of nucleated cells in each sample was estimated by amplification of reference gene primers within the assay. To quantify the absolute abundance of each unique TCRbeta CDR3 rearrangement, sequence reads were collapsed and filtered. Productive Simpson clonality was computed per sample as the square root of Simpson's diversity index over productive rearrangements. The immuneACCESS repertoire file appears here via TCRdb, limited to in-frame rearrangements. These files lack a portion of the clones; in checked studies, under half of the deficit traces to unresolved V genes, and the cause of the others is not known. V and J calls and clone size come straight from that table; D and trimming were deduced from the DNA. This sample lists hundreds of thousands of clones; around 90% were detected once. Jointly, the top ten make up approximately 2% of the sample.

The paper's findings and limits, for the study overall: The quantity of clinical and demographic metadata differed by source and by participant and was supplied without curation.

To note about this clone: The antigen it recognizes is unknown. Base-call qualities are not available, and no considerably larger clone is one nucleotide away.

Spanning cysteine to phenylalanine, the CDR3 consists of 16 amino acids. This entry keeps only the CDR3 DNA: 48 bases, framed from base 1. According to the germline V gene, CDR1 reads KGHDR and CDR2 reads SFDVKD. V loses 2 bases at its end and J loses 4 bases; junction bases beyond the gene matches: 8. Participants in the prospective study were enrolled through a virtual design, were aged roughly 18 to 100 years, and lived in roughly 26 United States geographic areas. To assign participants to cohorts, the prospective study relied on clinical history that participants themselves reported in a screening survey and a study questionnaire. In the prospective study, whole blood, serum and a nasopharyngeal or oropharyngeal swab were collected from each participant by mobile phlebotomists. Prospective study participants could optionally give additional blood draws and questionnaires over an approximately 2-month period. Before DNA extraction, blood samples from the prospective study were shipped at room temperature or frozen.

The origin of this receptor is a woman aged 60 to 75 in a cohort exposed to, infected with or recovered from COVID-19 (not recorded which). Sequencing input: PBMCs or T cells enriched from blood (not recorded which). This chain joins TRBV24-1 to TRBJ1-2, and 8 junction bases match TRBD1. The sequenced DNA: TGTGCCACCAGTGATTCCCCTGGGACAGGCCCCTATGGCTACACCTTC. Translated, this gives CATSDSPGTGPYGYTF.